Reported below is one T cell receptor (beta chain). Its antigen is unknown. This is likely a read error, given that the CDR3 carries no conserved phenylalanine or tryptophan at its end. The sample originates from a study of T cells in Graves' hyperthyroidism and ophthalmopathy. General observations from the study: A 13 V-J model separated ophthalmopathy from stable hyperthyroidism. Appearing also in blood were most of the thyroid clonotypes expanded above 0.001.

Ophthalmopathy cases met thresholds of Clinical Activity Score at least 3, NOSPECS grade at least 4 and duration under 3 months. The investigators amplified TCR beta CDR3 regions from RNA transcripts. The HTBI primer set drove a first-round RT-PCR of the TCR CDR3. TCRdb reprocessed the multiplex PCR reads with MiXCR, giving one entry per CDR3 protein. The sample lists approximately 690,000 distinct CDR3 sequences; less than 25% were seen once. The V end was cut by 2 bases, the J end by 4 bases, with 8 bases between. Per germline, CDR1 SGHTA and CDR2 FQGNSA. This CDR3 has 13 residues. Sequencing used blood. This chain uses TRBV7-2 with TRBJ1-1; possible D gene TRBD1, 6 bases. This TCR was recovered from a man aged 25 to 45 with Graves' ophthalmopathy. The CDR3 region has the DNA TGTGCCAGCAGCTTAACAGGGTTCACTGAAGCTTTCTCT. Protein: CASSLTGFTEAFS.